One sample yielded the 13 T cell receptor beta chains listed below, sequenced in a study of blood T cells in healthy people across ages. Combining a sample-barcoded 5' primer with a J-beta primer mix, a second PCR ran for 7 to 11 cycles. From the 5' RACE reads, TCRdb called clonotypes with MiXCR, one entry per CDR3 protein. The data hold roughly 1.5 million distinct CDR3 sequences, with approximately 39% observed a single time. Sequenced: blood. These receptors were taken from a woman between 18 and 29 years old in good health.

In its sample, this clonotype was seen many times. V usage is TRBV2 and J usage is TRBJ1-5, with a weak D call TRBD1 (6 bases). Germline V gene data show CDR1 as SNHLY and CDR2 as FYNNEI. V lost 3 bases, J lost 1 base, and 10 bases lay in between. CDR3 size: 15 residues. The CDR3 nucleotides are TGTGCCAGCAGTGAGAAGGGGGACAGCAATCAGCCCCAGCATTTT. As protein: CASSEKGDSNQPQHF.

This clonotype appeared once. The chain carries TRBV20-1 and TRBJ2-5; 10 bases line up with TRBD1. The J call is doubtful: the DNA matches TRBJ2-7 better. The CDR3 extends over 14 amino acids. Germline loops: CDR1 DFQATT, CDR2 SNEGSKA (reference sequence). The DNA for the CDR3 is TGCAGTGCTCTCCCCGGGACAGGGGCCTACGAGCAGTACTTC. The encoded protein is CSALPGTGAYEQYF.

The J gene is TRBJ2-1, the V gene TRBV30; D possibly corresponds to TRBD1 (5 bases). This CDR3 has 13 residues. V was pared by 2 bases and J by 15 bases, with 20 bases between. Looked up from germline, CDR1 is GTSNPN and CDR2 is SVGIG (reference sequence). CDR3 loop: CAWSTGHTRALFF. The DNA of the CDR3 is TGTGCCTGGAGTACAGGACATACTCGCGCGCTGTTCTTC.

The chain joins TRBV4-2 to TRBJ2-5; maybe TRBD2 (6 bases). Germline CDR1 reads LGHNA; CDR2 reads YNFKEQ. V lost 0 bases, J lost 12 bases, and 17 bases lay in between. This CDR3 spans 14 amino acids. The CDR3, as DNA: TGTGCCAGCAGCCAAGAGTCAGCGGACTACGAGAAGTACTTC. Encoded protein: CASSQESADYEKYF.

J is TRBJ2-3 and V is TRBV5-5; perhaps TRBD1 as D (6 bases). There are 17 residues in the CDR3. V lost 1 base and J 1 base, leaving 16 bases between the germline ends. Germline loops: CDR1 SGHKS, CDR2 YYEKEE (reference sequence). The DNA of the CDR3 is TGTGCCAGCAGCTTGTCCAATGGGGGCTCGGGCACAGATACGCAGTATTTT. Amino acids: CASSLSNGGSGTDTQYF.

About this clonotype: A single base separates this from a much larger clone, so it may be a read error. The chain employs TRBV20-1 and TRBJ1-2; D might be TRBD1 (6 bases). CDR3 length equals 12 residues. Germline loops: CDR1 DFQATT, CDR2 SNEGSKA (reference sequence). CDR3 region: CSAPGENCGYTF. For the CDR3, the DNA is TGCAGTGCTCCAGGGGAAAACTGTGGCTACACCTTC.

A few counts support this clonotype. The chain has TRBV7-3 and TRBJ2-3, with a weak D call TRBD2 (6 bases). The V gene's germline CDR1 is SGHTA and CDR2 FQGTGA. V was cut by 1 base and J by 2 bases, with 13 bases left in between. This CDR3 spans 16 amino acids. The CDR3 loop reads CASSLIPTSLTDTQYF. CDR3 bases: TGTGCCAGCAGCTTAATCCCCACTAGCCTCACAGATACGCAGTATTTT.

This clonotype was seen only a few times. The chain recombines TRBV7-2 with TRBJ1-4; D is unresolved. V lost 1 base and J 4 bases, leaving 7 bases between the germline ends. The CDR3 runs to 14 residues. Germline assignment: CDR1 SGHTA and CDR2 FQGNSA. CDR3 DNA: TGTGCCAGCAGCTTAGGACGGGTTAATGAAAAACTGTTTTTT. Its protein is CASSLGRVNEKLFF.

This clonotype was detected a few times. The chain is built from TRBV29-1 and TRBJ1-1; D is unclear. The ends were cut back, 7 bases at V and 0 bases at J, with 9 bases in the middle. The CDR3 totals 12 residues. CDR1 and CDR2 (germline): SQVTM, ANQGSEA. DNA for the CDR3: TGCAGCGCGCAGCCTATGAACACTGAAGCTTTCTTT. Translation gives CSAQPMNTEAFF.

The chain joins TRBV15 to TRBJ2-1; D unclear. TRBJ2-7 matches the DNA end more closely, so the J call is doubtful. Germline V gene sequence: CDR1 LNHNV, CDR2 YYDKDF (reference sequence). This CDR3 is 15 amino acids long. CDR3 DNA sequence: TGTGCCACCAGCAGAGATTGGGCAGTATACAATGAGCAGTACTTC. Encoded protein: CATSRDWAVYNEQYF.

This sequence joins TRBV24-1 and TRBJ1-1; D gene unclear. CDR1 and CDR2 from the germline V gene are KGHDR and SFDVKD. This CDR3 has 13 residues. Trimming removed 3 bases at V and 4 bases at J, with 8 bases between. The chain's CDR3 is CATSDARGTEAFF. The CDR3 nucleotides read TGTGCCACCAGTGATGCCCGGGGCACTGAAGCTTTCTTT.

In this sample, this clonotype turned up a few times. The V call is TRBV9, the J call TRBJ1-2; D is undetermined. CDR3 length: 12 amino acids. V was pared by 4 bases and J by 5 bases, with 9 bases between. Per germline, CDR1 SGDLS and CDR2 YYNGEE. This CDR3 reads CASSTADYGYTF. DNA of the CDR3: TGTGCCAGCAGCACCGCGGATTATGGCTACACCTTC.

The rearrangement uses TRBV28 and TRBJ2-3, with D possibly matching TRBD1 (5 bases). The CDR3 length is 14 residues. Per germline, CDR1 MDHEN and CDR2 SYDVKM. Trimming stripped 4 bases from V and 2 bases from J, with 10 bases between. The CDR3 sequence is CASSSPDTTDTQYF. CDR3 DNA: TGTGCCAGCAGTTCCCCGGACACCACAGATACGCAGTATTTT.